Sequencing of this T cell receptor (beta chain) was carried out in a study of cytomegalovirus exposure and HLA in healthy donors. Study observations and caveats: A later analysis reportedly identified an Asian-associated ancestry cluster as carrying fewer N-insertions than the approximately 670-donor mean. Analysis performed later found more than 15,000 TCR beta sequences associated with HLA alleles at 0.05 false discovery rate. According to the study, roughly 180 TCR beta chains were cytomegalovirus-associated.

This CDR3 contains 17 residues. Germline V gene lookup returns CDR1 SGHNT and CDR2 YYREEE (reference sequence). Between the trimmed V and J ends, which lost 0 bases and 11 bases, there was a span of 26 bases. At collection, donors were nominally healthy, but unrecorded immune exposures were probable. Details on this clone: Its antigen is undetermined.

13 Jbeta primers and 60 Vbeta primers were used for the PCR. Libraries were prepared by immunoSEQ multiplex PCR; TCRdb keeps only in-frame clonotypes and omits some of them. Of some 180,000 clones listed, roughly 84% are singletons. This sequence originates from a girl aged 2-10 years in good health and CMV-seropositive. The chain combines TRBV5-4 with TRBJ2-5; D might be TRBD1 (6 bases). Input material: PBMCs. CDR3 sequence reads: CASSLEGVGADEDEQYF. The CDR3 nucleotides are TGTGCCAGCAGCTTGGAGGGGGTAGGGGCGGACGAGGATGAGCAGTACTTC.